This T cell receptor beta chain was observed in a study of cytomegalovirus exposure and HLA in healthy donors. Whole-study results and caveats: When analyzed later, a missense DCLRE1C variant was found to be linked to TCR beta V- and J-gene trimming. Within an earlier analysis, most TCR beta V segments proved productive either about 90% or about 30% of the time.

The V gene's germline CDR1 is WSHSY and CDR2 SAAADI. There are 12 residues in the CDR3. V gave up 2 bases and J gave up 11 bases; unmatched junction bases: 5. This cohort consisted of healthy bone marrow donors. The study ran its PCR with 60 Vbeta and 13 Jbeta primers. Libraries were prepared by immunoSEQ multiplex PCR; TCRdb keeps only in-frame clonotypes and omits some of them. This table has around 110,000 clones, about 74% appearing once. Of note for this clone: Antigen: not known.

The specimen was PBMCs. The rearrangement uses TRBV10-2 and TRBJ1-1, with 7 positions matching TRBD1. The TCR originated in a woman aged 40 to 55 in good health and CMV-seropositive. CDR3 sequence reads: CASSEKGARAFF. CDR3 nucleotide sequence: TGCGCCAGCAGTGAGAAGGGGGCGCGTGCTTTCTTT.